This TCR beta chain was documented in a study of shared clonotypes between healthy human individuals. Study-wide results and caveats: Relative to memory subsets, naive subsets generally showed larger estimated richness. Approximately 5.4% of naive CD4 clonotypes were common to several donors. Genetic and exposure-history diversity was limited by the small donor number.

The germline V gene has CDR1 SQVTM and CDR2 ANQGSEA. This CDR3 contains 14 residues. V was clipped by 7 bases and J by 2 bases, with 14 bases between them. In regard to this clone: The antigen remains undetermined.

Cells designated naive CD8 were CD45RO-negative and were positively selected for CCR7, with terminally differentiated effector memory CD45RA+ cells excluded. Clones were read by immunoSEQ multiplex PCR, and TCRdb kept only the in-frame ones, dropping some. This sample has about 2 million clones, with over 85% found just once. The chain links TRBV29-1 to TRBJ2-2; D remains unclear. Sequencing was done on a sample of naive CD8+ T cells sorted from blood. The TCR comes from a man between 18 and 35 years old in good health. CDR3 sequence (DNA): TGCAGCGCCGAGGTCTCGGGTAACACCGGGGAGCTGTTTTTT. This translates into CSAEVSGNTGELFF.